Shown below are 20 T cell receptor beta chains from a single sample sequenced in a study of shared clonotypes between healthy human individuals. The naive CD8 population came from CD45RO-negative cells selected for CCR7, without terminally differentiated effector memory CD45RA+ cells. TCRdb's table, derived via immunoSEQ multiplex PCR, lists solely in-frame clones and lacks some. Of about 2 million clones listed, approximately 95% are singletons. The sample taken for sequencing was naive CD8+ T cells sorted from blood. The receptors stem from a man between 18 and 29 years old in good health.

V is TRBV10-2 and J is TRBJ1-4; TRBD1 agrees at 9 bases. V was pared by 2 bases and J by 8 bases, with 6 bases of the junction left unmatched. The CDR3 extends over 15 amino acids. The germline gives CDR1 WSHSY, CDR2 SAAADI. This CDR3 reads CASSEVGGQGEKLFF. The CDR3 nucleotides read TGCGCCAGCAGTGAGGTCGGGGGACAGGGAGAAAAACTGTTTTTT.

The DNA for the CDR3 is TGTGCCAGCAGCGGGGACTCCGGAAAGGACACCGGGGAGCTGTTTTTT. This gives the protein CASSGDSGKDTGELFF. This chain uses TRBV9 with TRBJ2-2, with D perhaps TRBD2 (6 bases). The CDR3 contains 16 residues. Trimming took off 3 bases at V and 3 bases at J, with 15 bases between the two ends. Germline lookup yields CDR1 SGDLS and CDR2 YYNGEE.

In its sample, this clone was seen once. The same CDR3 arises from other DNA sequences in this sample as well. The genes are TRBV9 and TRBJ1-5; tentatively, D is TRBD1 (5 bases). CDR3 length equals 15 residues. The V gene's germline CDR1 is SGDLS and CDR2 YYNGEE. Trimming pared 0 bases from V and 1 base from J, leaving 8 bases between. In DNA form, the CDR3 reads TGTGCCAGCAGCGTAGGGGGGATCAGCAATCAGCCCCAGCATTTT. This encodes CASSVGGISNQPQHF.

This chain links TRBV4-1 with TRBJ2-5, with D perhaps matching TRBD1 (6 bases). V lost 1 base and J 1 base, leaving 13 bases between the germline ends. This CDR3 spans 16 amino acids. The germline V gene encodes CDR1 MGHRA and CDR2 YSYEKL. CDR3 bases: TGCGCCAGCAGCCAAGGGGAAGGGGGTGGCCAAGAGACCCAGTACTTC. Its translation is CASSQGEGGGQETQYF.

V gene TRBV28 combines with J gene TRBJ1-2; D unresolved. The CDR3 length is 14 residues. Trimming pared 4 bases from V and 4 bases from J, leaving 13 bases between. Germline loops: CDR1 MDHEN, CDR2 SYDVKM. The CDR3 DNA is TGTGCCAGCAGTTCCCCCCGCGTGAGCTATGGCTACACCTTC. Protein: CASSSPRVSYGYTF.

The CDR3 nucleotides read TGCAGCGTTGGCTTGATGGTTTCGGTCTCAGATACGCAGTATTTT. Its translation is CSVGLMVSVSDTQYF. This rearrangement joins TRBV29-1 to TRBJ2-3, with D unresolved. This CDR3 is 15 amino acids long. Trimming pared 4 bases from V and 4 bases from J, leaving 18 bases between. CDR1 is SQVTM and CDR2 is ANQGSEA in the germline V gene.

The V gene is TRBV6-5, the J gene TRBJ2-1; 9 bases align to TRBD2. CDR1 and CDR2 from the germline V gene are MNHEY and SVGAGI. The CDR3 totals 15 residues. V was clipped by 6 bases and J by 3 bases; unmatched bases: 6. The CDR3 region is CASRVGTSNYNEQFF. DNA of the CDR3: TGTGCCAGCAGGGTGGGGACTAGCAACTACAATGAGCAGTTCTTC.

The V and J genes are TRBV5-6 and TRBJ2-7; D not resolved. The CDR3 spans 15 residues. Germline V gene data show CDR1 as SGHDT and CDR2 as YYEEEE. Trimming pared 0 bases from V and 0 bases from J, leaving 10 bases between. CDR3: CASSLASTPSYEQYF. The DNA of the CDR3 is TGTGCCAGCAGCTTGGCCAGTACCCCCTCCTACGAGCAGTACTTC.

V usage is TRBV7-2 and J usage is TRBJ1-5; D remains ambiguous. Germline V gene data show CDR1 as SGHTA and CDR2 as FQGNSA. CDR3 length: 13 amino acids. V lost 3 bases, J lost 0 bases, and 3 bases lay in between. CDR3 sequence: CASSFDSNQPQHF. Here the CDR3 DNA reads TGTGCCAGCAGCTTCGATAGCAATCAGCCCCAGCATTTT.

This chain links TRBV5-1 with TRBJ2-5; TRBD1 might be the D (6 bases). Germline values: CDR1 SGHRS, CDR2 YFSETQ. The CDR3 is 14 amino acids. The ends were cut back, 0 bases at V and 4 bases at J, with 10 bases in the middle. The CDR3 DNA reads TGCGCCAGCAGCTTGGCTCCCAGGGGAGAGACCCAGTACTTC. Protein: CASSLAPRGETQYF.

The J gene is TRBJ2-3, the V gene TRBV4-1, with 8 bases that match TRBD2. Per germline, CDR1 MGHRA and CDR2 YSYEKL. The CDR3 loop spans 17 amino acids. With 3 bases clipped from V and 6 bases from J, the junction kept 14 bases outside the gene matches. CDR3 loop: CASSQLGAGGPGDTQYF. The CDR3 coding sequence is TGCGCCAGCAGCCAGCTGGGGGCGGGGGGACCCGGTGATACGCAGTATTTT.

CDR3 nucleotide sequence: TGTGCCAGCAGTGAATATGACAGGCCCTACGAGCAGTACTTC. It is translated as CASSEYDRPYEQYF. The chain links TRBV25-1 to TRBJ2-7; maybe TRBD1 (6 bases). Trimming removed 0 bases at V and 2 bases at J, with 8 bases between. CDR1 and CDR2 from the germline V gene are MGHDK and SYGVNS. This CDR3 contains 14 residues.

The chain couples TRBV11-2 to TRBJ1-1; D gene unclear. Trimming removed 8 bases at V and 2 bases at J, with 12 bases between. The germline gives CDR1 SGHAT, CDR2 FQNNGV. This CDR3 has 13 amino acids. The DNA for the CDR3 is TGTGCCAGCTCGAGGACCGATAACACTGAAGCTTTCTTT. It yields the protein CASSRTDNTEAFF.

In DNA form, the CDR3 reads TGTGCCAGCAGTTACTCGACGATCCTAGGACAGCTGTTTTTT. Amino acids: CASSYSTILGQLFF. J is TRBJ2-2 and V is TRBV6-5; no clear D. V was cut by 0 bases and J by 12 bases, with 14 bases left in between. Germline values: CDR1 MNHEY, CDR2 SVGAGI. This CDR3 is 14 amino acids long.

This rearrangement joins TRBV27 to TRBJ2-7; D is possibly TRBD1 or TRBD2 (6 bases each). Germline CDR1 reads MNHEY; CDR2 reads SMNVEV (reference sequence). V dropped 7 bases and J dropped 3 bases, with 13 bases sitting between them. The CDR3 consists of 13 residues. CDR3 sequence: CASKRGAGYEQYF. In DNA, the CDR3 is TGTGCCAGCAAGAGGGGGGCAGGCTACGAGCAGTACTTC.

The chain employs TRBV19 and TRBJ1-2; TRBD1 might be the D (5 bases). The V end lost 5 bases, the J end lost 3 bases, and 10 bases lay between the germline ends. The CDR3 has 13 amino acids. The germline gives CDR1 LNHDA, CDR2 SQIVND (reference sequence). This CDR3 reads CASSPGPDYGYTF. The DNA of the CDR3 is TGTGCCAGTAGTCCGGGACCTGACTATGGCTACACCTTC.

The chain recombines TRBV29-1 with TRBJ2-2; D is perhaps TRBD1 (5 bases). Germline V lookup: CDR1 SQVTM, CDR2 ANQGSEA. This CDR3 spans 15 amino acids. Trimming shortened V by 2 bases and J by 3 bases, and 13 bases separated the two germline ends. CDR3 amino acids: CSVERIDSYTGELFF. DNA of the CDR3: TGCAGCGTTGAAAGGATCGACAGTTACACCGGGGAGCTGTTTTTT.

The V gene is TRBV4-3, the J gene TRBJ2-7; TRBD2 matches 7 bases. The V gene's germline CDR1 is LGHNA and CDR2 YSLEER. The CDR3 sequence is 17 residues long. V was pared by 0 bases and J by 2 bases, with 10 bases of the junction left unmatched. CDR3: CASSQDHSGGGAYEQYF. In DNA, the CDR3 is TGCGCCAGCAGCCAAGATCACTCCGGGGGAGGGGCCTACGAGCAGTACTTC.

The chain carries TRBV10-1 and TRBJ1-1; D is perhaps TRBD1 (6 bases). The ends were cut back, 10 bases at V and 0 bases at J, with 15 bases in the middle. Germline-derived CDR1 and CDR2 are WNHNN and SYGVQD (reference sequence). The CDR3 totals 14 residues. CDR3 DNA: TGCGCCACCCAGCAGGACAGCATGAACACTGAAGCTTTCTTT. Amino acids: CATQQDSMNTEAFF.

This clone was seen a few times. The same CDR3 can be traced to other DNA sequences in this sample. The rearrangement links TRBV5-4 to TRBJ2-7; 12 positions match TRBD1. Germline V gene lookup returns CDR1 SGHNT and CDR2 YYREEE (reference sequence). V dropped 3 bases and J dropped 0; count of bases not matched to a gene: 1. The CDR3 length is 15 residues. The CDR3 loop is CASSWGQGASYEQYF. The CDR3 nucleotides are TGTGCCAGCAGCTGGGGACAGGGGGCCTCCTACGAGCAGTACTTC.